This T cell receptor beta chain was captured by sequencing in a study of T cells in Graves' hyperthyroidism and ophthalmopathy. The CDR3 is 15 amino acids. Germline V gives CDR1 MDHEN, CDR2 SYDVKM. This clonotype was counted only a few times. Its specificity is unknown. A much larger clone differs by one base, so this may be a read error. Amplified TCR beta CDR3 regions derived from RNA transcripts. HTBI primers drove first-round RT-PCR of the TCR CDR3. TCRdb used MiXCR to reprocess the multiplex PCR reads, holding one entry per CDR3 protein. The sample holds hundreds of thousands of distinct CDR3 sequences, approximately 16% seen once. Used for diagnoses were clinical symptoms, serum thyroxine and TRAb, thyroid ultrasound and orbital computed tomography. Study-wide results and limits: A 13 V-J signature model discriminated ophthalmopathy versus stable hyperthyroidism.

Sequenced material: blood. This receptor was taken from a woman aged 18 to 35 with Graves' hyperthyroidism. The chain couples TRBV28 to TRBJ2-7; D may be TRBD1 (6 bases). The CDR3 spells CASRPVQGNSHEQYF. The CDR3, as DNA: TGTGCCAGCAGGCCGGTTCAGGGGAACTCCCACGAGCAGTACTTC.